What follows are 22 T cell receptor beta chains derived from one specimen sequenced in a study of blood T cell repertoires in COVID-19. Measured with immunoSEQ multiplex PCR; TCRdb has only the in-frame clones, and not every one. The data contain 35,000 to 45,000 clones, under 85% of them singletons. What was sequenced was peripheral blood. These receptors all stem from a human donor in a cohort sampled during active COVID-19.

This chain connects TRBV7-2 to TRBJ2-7; D is possibly TRBD2 (6 bases). V shed 5 bases and J shed 1 base, with 15 bases lying between them. CDR1 SGHTA and CDR2 FQGNSA come from the germline V gene. The CDR3 runs to 15 residues. Written as DNA, the CDR3 is TGTGCCAGCAGCCCAGCCGGGACTCTTTCCTACGAGCAGTACTTC. This encodes CASSPAGTLSYEQYF.

The chain employs TRBV4-3 and TRBJ2-1; 8 bases match TRBD2. Germline V CDR1 and CDR2: LGHNA, YSLEER. Trimming at V came to 0 bases and at J to 1 base, leaving 2 bases not matched to a gene. The CDR3 contains 16 residues. CDR3 nucleotides: TGCGCCAGCAGCCAAGAAGGCGGGGGGTCCTACAATGAGCAGTTCTTC. Amino acids: CASSQEGGGSYNEQFF.

The rearrangement links TRBV28 to TRBJ2-1, with D maybe TRBD2 (7 bases). The CDR3 contains 14 residues. Trimming shortened V by 6 bases and J by 12 bases, and 21 bases separated the two germline ends. Looked up from germline, CDR1 is MDHEN and CDR2 is SYDVKM. The CDR3 DNA follows: TGTGCCAGCAGCGCCCGAGGGGGGGCCATTGGGCAGTTCTTC. It is translated as CASSARGGAIGQFF. Full variable domain (outside the CDR3, taken from reference TRBV28 and TRBJ2-1): DVKVTQSSRYLVKRTGEKVFLECVQDMDHENMFWYRQDPGLGLRLIYFSYDVKMKEKGDIPEGYSVSREKKERFSLILESASTNQTSMYLCASSARGGAIGQFFGPGTRLTVL.

J is TRBJ1-1 and V is TRBV11-1; D is unclear. V gave up 6 bases and J gave up 5 bases, with 13 bases separating them. CDR1 and CDR2 (germline): SGHAT, FQDESV (reference sequence). The CDR3 loop spans 13 amino acids. The CDR3 DNA is TGTGCCAGCAGTTGGGCCCGGGAGACTGAAGCTTTCTTT. Translating it yields CASSWARETEAFF.

The chain carries TRBV18 and TRBJ2-5; 9 bases agree with TRBD2. The germline gives CDR1 KGHSH, CDR2 LQKENI. The CDR3 loop spans 19 amino acids. V was clipped by 2 bases and J by 4 bases; unmatched bases: 17. In DNA, the CDR3 is TGTGCCAGCTCACCAACAACAGGGGTCGCGGGGGGGAACCGAGAGACCCAGTACTTC. Protein product: CASSPTTGVAGGNRETQYF.

This chain's CDR3 is CASSPRTGVSTDTQYF. CDR3 coding DNA: TGTGCCAGTAGTCCCCGGACAGGGGTAAGCACAGATACGCAGTATTTT. This rearrangement joins TRBV19 to TRBJ2-3, with 9 nucleotides matching TRBD1. V trimming: 5 bases; J trimming: 0 bases; junction bases outside the gene matches: 6. Germline V gene data show CDR1 as LNHDA and CDR2 as SQIVND (reference sequence). CDR3 length: 16 residues.

The chain couples TRBV2 to TRBJ2-7; TRBD2 matches 10 bases. The CDR3 runs to 14 residues. Looked up from germline, CDR1 is SNHLY and CDR2 is FYNNEI. Trimming at V came to 5 bases and at J to 7 bases, leaving 8 bases not matched to a gene. CDR3: CASSISGGPGEQYF. DNA for the CDR3: TGTGCCAGCAGTATTAGCGGGGGGCCGGGGGAGCAGTACTTC.

The table lists this clone with a count of one. This chain links TRBV7-8 with TRBJ2-3, with 8 bases aligning to TRBD2. Germline trimming cut 1 base from V and 9 bases from J; bases unmatched to any gene: 12. Germline V CDR1 and CDR2: SGHVS, FQNEAQ. The CDR3 covers 16 residues. CDR3 bases: TGTGCCAGCAGCTTAGTGAGCGGGAGATTCCTTACAACGCAGTATTTT. Amino acids: CASSLVSGRFLTTQYF.

The chain employs TRBV4-2 and TRBJ1-3; D is ambiguous. In germline, CDR1 is LGHNA, CDR2 YNFKEQ. Trimming cost V 0 bases and J 0 bases, with 9 bases left between them. This CDR3 region has 16 residues. DNA for the CDR3: TGTGCCAGCAGCCAAGATCTTGACATCTCTGGAAACACCATATATTTT. It translates to CASSQDLDISGNTIYF.

This clone is classed as large. The V and J genes are TRBV7-8 and TRBJ2-5; 12 bases align to TRBD2. There are 17 residues in the CDR3. From germline, CDR1 is SGHVS and CDR2 FQNEAQ. V shed 5 bases and J 5 bases; nucleotides not matched to a gene: 12. The CDR3 is CASSTPTSGGSVETQYF. CDR3 DNA: TGTGCCAGCAGCACACCGACTAGCGGGGGCTCGGTGGAGACCCAGTACTTC. Combining the CDR3 with reference TRBV7-8 and TRBJ2-5 gives the whole variable domain GAGVSQSPRYKVAKRGQDVALRCDPISGHVSLFWYQQALGQGPEFLTYFQNEAQLDKSGLPSDRFFAERPEGSVSTLKIQRTQQEDSAVYLCASSTPTSGGSVETQYFGPGTRLLVL.

The chain has TRBV7-2 and TRBJ1-5; D is uncertain. V lost 1 base and J lost 6, with 7 bases in between. The CDR3 is 13 residues long. Germline V gene lookup returns CDR1 SGHTA and CDR2 FQGNSA. CDR3 sequence reads: CASSLERSQPQHF. In DNA form, the CDR3 reads TGTGCCAGCAGCTTAGAAAGGAGTCAGCCCCAGCATTTT.

This rearrangement joins TRBV15 to TRBJ2-2, with 9 bases aligning to TRBD1. Germline trimming cut 4 bases from V and 1 base from J; bases unmatched to any gene: 4. This CDR3 comprises 16 residues. Germline CDR1 LNHNV, CDR2 YYDKDF (reference sequence). CDR3 in DNA: TGTGCCACCAGCACTCGGGGACAGGGGAACACCGGGGAGCTGTTTTTT. Encoded protein: CATSTRGQGNTGELFF.

The chain uses TRBV7-2 and TRBJ2-3; 7 bases are a match to TRBD2. With V trimmed by 1 base and J by 8 bases, 6 bases remained unmatched. The CDR3 spans 14 residues. The germline V gene has CDR1 SGHTA and CDR2 FQGNSA. The CDR3 region has the DNA TGTGCCAGCAGCTTAGGGGGGAGGGCAGGTACGCAGTATTTT. It yields the protein CASSLGGRAGTQYF.

V and J are TRBV6-5 and TRBJ2-5; 8 nucleotides line up with TRBD1. The V and J ends lost 6 bases and 5 bases, in that order; junction bases with no gene match: 8. The CDR3 extends over 14 amino acids. Germline V gene sequence: CDR1 MNHEY, CDR2 SVGAGI. As DNA, the CDR3 is TGTGCCAGCAGCCGCCAGGGGGCGCGGGAGACCCAGTACTTC. Its protein is CASSRQGARETQYF.

The chain is built from TRBV28 and TRBJ1-2, with TRBD1 matching 9 bases. The CDR3 length is 15 residues. The germline V gene encodes CDR1 MDHEN and CDR2 SYDVKM. Trimming removed 6 bases from V and 4 bases from J; junction bases left unmatched: 9. CDR3 residues: CASSANRGPGYGYTF. CDR3 nucleotide sequence: TGTGCCAGCAGCGCAAACAGGGGGCCTGGCTATGGCTACACCTTC.

J is TRBJ1-1 and V is TRBV6-5; maybe TRBD1 (6 bases). The CDR3 loop spans 15 amino acids. Germline V gene data show CDR1 as MNHEY and CDR2 as SVGAGI. V shed 6 bases and J shed 1 base, with 15 bases lying between them. CDR3 amino acids: CASSRNLGGNTEAFF. The CDR3 region has the DNA TGTGCCAGCAGCCGTAACTTAGGGGGGAACACTGAAGCTTTCTTT.

As to this clone: This sample also contains other DNA sequences that code for the same CDR3. This chain links TRBV2 with TRBJ2-1, with TRBD2 matching 11 bases. Germline assignment: CDR1 SNHLY and CDR2 FYNNEI. The CDR3 has 14 amino acids. Losses at the gene ends were 5 bases for V and 9 bases for J; bases not matched to a gene: 6. The CDR3 region has the DNA TGTGCCAGCAGTTCTAGCGGGGGGCGGGGTGAGCAGTTCTTC. Its protein product is CASSSSGGRGEQFF.

Within the sample, this clone is medium-sized. The rearrangement uses TRBV7-9 and TRBJ2-1, with 8 bases identical to TRBD1. The junction had 1 base not matched to a gene; V was cut back by 2 bases and J by 7 bases. Germline CDR1 SEHNR, CDR2 FQNEAQ (reference sequence). The CDR3 has 13 amino acids. CDR3 residues: CASSLNRGNEQFF. CDR3 DNA: TGTGCCAGCAGCTTAAACAGGGGGAATGAGCAGTTCTTC.

CDR3 protein: CASKIDNSGNTIYF. CDR3 DNA sequence: TGCGCCAGCAAAATAGACAACTCTGGAAACACCATATATTTT. This chain joins TRBV5-1 and TRBJ1-3; D is unresolved. Trimming took 6 bases from V and 0 from J, leaving 10 bases between them. Germline V gives CDR1 SGHRS, CDR2 YFSETQ. The CDR3 length is 14 residues.

This clone is labeled as medium-sized. The rearrangement joins TRBV10-3 to TRBJ1-4; no definite D call. V was clipped by 0 bases and J by 5 bases, with 13 bases between them. The germline V gene has CDR1 ENHRY and CDR2 SYGVKD. This CDR3 contains 16 residues. The CDR3 DNA follows: TGTGCCATCAGTGAGTCCCGCGGCAGCAGAAATGAAAAACTGTTTTTT. This codes for CAISESRGSRNEKLFF.

The chain has TRBV4-3 and TRBJ2-3, with a tentative D call TRBD1 (5 bases). Trimming stripped 3 bases from V and 3 bases from J, with 10 bases between. The CDR3 is 14 amino acids. Germline CDR1 and CDR2: LGHNA and YSLEER. The CDR3 here is CASSQGLGTDTQYF. In DNA form, the CDR3 reads TGCGCCAGCAGCCAGGGGCTGGGTACAGATACGCAGTATTTT.

The rearrangement joins TRBV27 to TRBJ2-7; D is uncertain. The CDR3 totals 11 residues. Looked up from germline, CDR1 is MNHEY and CDR2 is SMNVEV (reference sequence). V dropped 6 bases and J dropped 1 base, with 4 bases sitting between them. The CDR3 here is CASSLSYEQYF. The CDR3 region has the DNA TGTGCCAGCAGCCTGTCCTACGAGCAGTACTTC.